This T cell receptor (beta chain) was retrieved from a study of vaccination and CD4 T cells after COVID-19. The overall study: Overlapping SARS-CoV-2, HCoV-NL63, HCoV-OC43 and HCoV-229E spike peptides stimulated the cells.

Study-wide results and limits: A nonsignificant rise from roughly 21 to 40 was seen in the median number of SARS-CoV-2-reactive clonotypes.

About this clonotype: The target antigen is unknown.

The Oncomine TCR Beta short-read assay generated sequence data from the DNA of cultured CD4+ T cells. Investigators obtained genomic DNA by extraction from cultured CD4+ T cells. TCRdb passed the PCR reads through MiXCR, listing each CDR3 protein once. There are about 20,000 distinct CDR3 sequences in the sample; 54% occur only once, and approximately 6% lies in the top ten. Treatment: roughly ten-day PBMC culture with coronavirus spike peptide pools or control peptides (ViraFEST assay). Antigen-specific T cell expansion with peptide pools preceded TCR sequencing in the ViraFEST approach. The germline V and J ends were trimmed by 4 bases and 7 bases, with 13 bases remaining between them. Germline CDR1 and CDR2: GTSNPN and SVGIG (reference sequence). CDR3 size: 12 residues.

The chain has TRBV30 and TRBJ2-5, with D possibly being TRBD2 (5 bases). This receptor was obtained from a human donor who had recovered from COVID-19. The sequencing sample was made of CD4+ T cells from blood, cultured in vitro. CDR3 in amino acids: CAWNWGGGTQYF. CDR3 bases: TGTGCCTGGAACTGGGGTGGAGGGACCCAGTACTTC.